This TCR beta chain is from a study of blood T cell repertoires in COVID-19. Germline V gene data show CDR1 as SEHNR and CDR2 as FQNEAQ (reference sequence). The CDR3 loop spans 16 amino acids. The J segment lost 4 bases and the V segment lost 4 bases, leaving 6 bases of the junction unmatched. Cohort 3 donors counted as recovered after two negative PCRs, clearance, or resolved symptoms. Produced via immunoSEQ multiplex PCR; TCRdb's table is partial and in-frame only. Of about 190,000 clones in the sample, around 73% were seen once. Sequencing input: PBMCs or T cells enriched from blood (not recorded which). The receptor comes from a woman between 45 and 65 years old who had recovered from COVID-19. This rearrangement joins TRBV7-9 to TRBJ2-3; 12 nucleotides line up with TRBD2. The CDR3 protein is CASSSTSGSVADTQYF. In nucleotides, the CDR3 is TGTGCCAGCAGCTCGACTAGCGGGAGCGTTGCAGATACGCAGTATTTT. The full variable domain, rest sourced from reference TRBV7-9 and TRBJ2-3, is DTGVSQNPRHKITKRGQNVTFRCDPISEHNRLYWYRQTLGQGPEFLTYFQNEAQLEKSRLLSDRFSAERPKGSFSTLEIQRTEQGDSAMYLCASSSTSGSVADTQYFGPGTRLTVL.